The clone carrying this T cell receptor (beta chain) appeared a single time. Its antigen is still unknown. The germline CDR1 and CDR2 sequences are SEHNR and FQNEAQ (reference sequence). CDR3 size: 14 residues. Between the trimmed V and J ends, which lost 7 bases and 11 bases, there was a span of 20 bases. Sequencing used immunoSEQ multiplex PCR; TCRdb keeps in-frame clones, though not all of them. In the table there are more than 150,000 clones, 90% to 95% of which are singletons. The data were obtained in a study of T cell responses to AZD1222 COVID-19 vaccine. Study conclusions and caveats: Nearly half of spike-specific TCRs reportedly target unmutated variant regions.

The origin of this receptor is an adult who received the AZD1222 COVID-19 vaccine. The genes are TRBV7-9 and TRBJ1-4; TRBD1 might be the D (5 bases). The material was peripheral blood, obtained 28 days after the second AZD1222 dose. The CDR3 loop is CASTTMGRMGKLFF. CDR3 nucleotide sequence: TGTGCCAGCACCACCATGGGGCGGATGGGTAAACTGTTTTTT.